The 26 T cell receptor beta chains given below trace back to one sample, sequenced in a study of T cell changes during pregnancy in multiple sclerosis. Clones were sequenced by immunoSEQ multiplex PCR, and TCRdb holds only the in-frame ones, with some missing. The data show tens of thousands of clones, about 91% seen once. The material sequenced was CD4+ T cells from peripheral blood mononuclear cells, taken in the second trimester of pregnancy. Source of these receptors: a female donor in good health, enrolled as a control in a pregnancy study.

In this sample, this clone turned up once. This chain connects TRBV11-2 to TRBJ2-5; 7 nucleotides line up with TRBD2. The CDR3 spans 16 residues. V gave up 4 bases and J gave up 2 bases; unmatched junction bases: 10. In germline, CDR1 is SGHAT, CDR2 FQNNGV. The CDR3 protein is CASSWGSSGSQETQYF. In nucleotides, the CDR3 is TGTGCCAGCAGCTGGGGTTCTAGCGGATCACAAGAGACCCAGTACTTC.

The CDR3 nucleotides are TGCGCCAGCAGGGACAGCTCCCAAGAGACCCAGTACTTC. This gives the protein CASRDSSQETQYF. The J gene is TRBJ2-5, the V gene TRBV5-1; a possible D gene is TRBD1 (6 bases). With 5 bases removed from V and 1 base from J, the gap between germline ends came to 9 bases. Germline V gives CDR1 SGHRS, CDR2 YFSETQ. The CDR3 runs 13 residues.

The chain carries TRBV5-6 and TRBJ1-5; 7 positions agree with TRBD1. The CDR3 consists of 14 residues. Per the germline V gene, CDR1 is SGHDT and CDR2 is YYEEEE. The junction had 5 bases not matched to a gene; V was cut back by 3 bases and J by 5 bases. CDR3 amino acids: CASSSGQPDQPQHF. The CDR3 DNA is TGTGCCAGCAGCTCGGGACAGCCGGATCAGCCCCAGCATTTT. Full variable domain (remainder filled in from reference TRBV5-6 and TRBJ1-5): DAGVTQSPTHLIKTRGQQVTLRCSPKSGHDTVSWYQQALGQGPQFIFQYYEEEERQRGNFPDRFSGHQFPNYSSELNVNALLLGDSALYLCASSSGQPDQPQHFGDGTRLSIL.

DNA of the CDR3: TGTGCCAGCCGGCCAGCGGGAGGTCGGAATGAGCAGTTCTTC. Its protein is CASRPAGGRNEQFF. The gene calls are TRBV7-2 and TRBJ2-1; 9 bases are a match to TRBD2. The CDR3 runs to 14 residues. Germline assignment: CDR1 SGHTA and CDR2 FQGNSA. The trim removed 8 bases at V and 7 bases at J, leaving 9 bases unmatched.

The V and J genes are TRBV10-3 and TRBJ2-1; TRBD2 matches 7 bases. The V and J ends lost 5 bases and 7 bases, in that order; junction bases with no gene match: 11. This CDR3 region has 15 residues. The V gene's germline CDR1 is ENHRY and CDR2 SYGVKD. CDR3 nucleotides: TGTGCCATCAGTAGGACCCGGGGGGAGACGAATGAGCAGTTCTTC. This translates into CAISRTRGETNEQFF.

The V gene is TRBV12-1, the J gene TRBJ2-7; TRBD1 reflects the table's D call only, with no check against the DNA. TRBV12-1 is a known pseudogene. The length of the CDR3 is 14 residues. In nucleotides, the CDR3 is TGTGCCAGCAGTCACCGGGACAGGGCCCACGAGCAGTACTTC. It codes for CASSHRDRAHEQYF.

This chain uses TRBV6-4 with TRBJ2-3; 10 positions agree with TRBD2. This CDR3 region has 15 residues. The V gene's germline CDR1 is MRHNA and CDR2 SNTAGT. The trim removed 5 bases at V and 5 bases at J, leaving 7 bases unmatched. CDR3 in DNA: TGTGCCAGCAGTTACAGCGGGGGGGCGAAAGATACGCAGTATTTT. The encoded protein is CASSYSGGAKDTQYF.

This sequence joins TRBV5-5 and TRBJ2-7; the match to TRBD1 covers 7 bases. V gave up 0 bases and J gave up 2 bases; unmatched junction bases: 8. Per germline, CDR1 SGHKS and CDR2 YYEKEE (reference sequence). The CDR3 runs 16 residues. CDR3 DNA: TGTGCCAGCAGCTTGGGACAGGGAATATACACCTACGAGCAGTACTTC. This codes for CASSLGQGIYTYEQYF.

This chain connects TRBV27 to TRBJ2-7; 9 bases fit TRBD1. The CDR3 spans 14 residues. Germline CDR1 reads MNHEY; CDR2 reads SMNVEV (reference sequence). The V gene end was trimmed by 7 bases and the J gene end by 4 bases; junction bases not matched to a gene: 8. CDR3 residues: CASKVGQGPYEQYF. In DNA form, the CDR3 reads TGTGCCAGCAAAGTAGGACAGGGGCCGTACGAGCAGTACTTC.

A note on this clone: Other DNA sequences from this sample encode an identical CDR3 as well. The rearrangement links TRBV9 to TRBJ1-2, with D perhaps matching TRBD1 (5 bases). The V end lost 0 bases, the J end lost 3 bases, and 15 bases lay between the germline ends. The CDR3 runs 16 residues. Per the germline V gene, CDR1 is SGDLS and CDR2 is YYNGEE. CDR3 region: CASSVGVGVGDYGYTF. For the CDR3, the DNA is TGTGCCAGCAGCGTAGGGGTAGGGGTTGGCGACTATGGCTACACCTTC.

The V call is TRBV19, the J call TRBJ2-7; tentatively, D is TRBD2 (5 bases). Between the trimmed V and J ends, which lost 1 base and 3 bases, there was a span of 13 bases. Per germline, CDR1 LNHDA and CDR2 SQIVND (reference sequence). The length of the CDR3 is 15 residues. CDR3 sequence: CASSIAPAAGYEQYF. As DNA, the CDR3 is TGTGCCAGTAGTATAGCCCCAGCGGCCGGCTACGAGCAGTACTTC. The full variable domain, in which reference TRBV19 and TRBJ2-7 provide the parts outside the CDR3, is DGGITQSPKYLFRKEGQNVTLSCEQNLNHDAMYWYRQDPGQGLRLIYYSQIVNDFQKGDIAEGYSVSREKKESFPLTVTSAQKNPTAFYLCASSIAPAAGYEQYFGPGTRLTVT.

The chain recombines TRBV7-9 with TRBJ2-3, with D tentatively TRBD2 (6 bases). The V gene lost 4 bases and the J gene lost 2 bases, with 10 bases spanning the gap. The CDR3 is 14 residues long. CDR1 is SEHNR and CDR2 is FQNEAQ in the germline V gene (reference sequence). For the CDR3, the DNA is TGTGCCAGCAGCTCGGAGGGGTACACAGATACGCAGTATTTT. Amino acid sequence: CASSSEGYTDTQYF.

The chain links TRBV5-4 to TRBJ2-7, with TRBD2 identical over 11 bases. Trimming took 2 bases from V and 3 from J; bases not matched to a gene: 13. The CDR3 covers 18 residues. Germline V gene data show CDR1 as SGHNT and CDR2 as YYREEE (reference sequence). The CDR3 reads CASSFGPSTSGAHYEQYF. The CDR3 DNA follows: TGTGCCAGCAGCTTTGGCCCTTCGACTAGCGGGGCCCACTACGAGCAGTACTTC.

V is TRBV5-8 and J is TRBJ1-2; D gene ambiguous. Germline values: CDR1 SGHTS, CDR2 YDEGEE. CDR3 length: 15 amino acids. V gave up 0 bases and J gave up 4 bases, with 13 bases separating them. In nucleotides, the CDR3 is TGTGCCAGCAGCTTGGGGCAGAATCCCTCCTATGGCTACACCTTC. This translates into CASSLGQNPSYGYTF.

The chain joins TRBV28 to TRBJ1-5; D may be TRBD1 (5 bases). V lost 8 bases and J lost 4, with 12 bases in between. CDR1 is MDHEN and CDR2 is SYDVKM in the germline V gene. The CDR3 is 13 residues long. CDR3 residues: CASGQGGNQPQHF. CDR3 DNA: TGTGCCAGCGGACAAGGTGGGAATCAGCCCCAGCATTTT.

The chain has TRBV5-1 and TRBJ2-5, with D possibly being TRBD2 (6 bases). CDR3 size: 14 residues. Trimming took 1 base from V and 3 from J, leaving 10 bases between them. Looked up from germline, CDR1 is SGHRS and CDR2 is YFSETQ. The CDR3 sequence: CASSLRLAEETQYF. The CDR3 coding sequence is TGCGCCAGCAGCTTGAGGTTAGCGGAAGAGACCCAGTACTTC.

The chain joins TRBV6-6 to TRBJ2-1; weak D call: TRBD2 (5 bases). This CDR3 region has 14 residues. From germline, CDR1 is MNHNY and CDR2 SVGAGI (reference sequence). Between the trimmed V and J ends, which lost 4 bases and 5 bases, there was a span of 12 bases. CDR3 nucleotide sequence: TGTGCCAGCAGTTCCCTCGGACTTAACAATGAGCAGTTCTTC. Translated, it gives CASSSLGLNNEQFF.

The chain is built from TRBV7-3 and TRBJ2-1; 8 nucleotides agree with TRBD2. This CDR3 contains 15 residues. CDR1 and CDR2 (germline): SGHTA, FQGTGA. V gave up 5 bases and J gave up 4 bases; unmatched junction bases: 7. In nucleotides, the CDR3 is TGTGCCAGCAGCACAAACCTAGCGGGTTACAATGAGCAGTTCTTC. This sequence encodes CASSTNLAGYNEQFF.

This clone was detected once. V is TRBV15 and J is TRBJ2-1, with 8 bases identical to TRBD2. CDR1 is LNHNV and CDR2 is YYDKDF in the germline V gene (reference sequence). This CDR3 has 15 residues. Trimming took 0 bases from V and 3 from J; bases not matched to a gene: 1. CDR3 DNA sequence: TGTGCCACCAGCAGAGACAGCGGGGGCTACAATGAGCAGTTCTTC. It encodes CATSRDSGGYNEQFF.

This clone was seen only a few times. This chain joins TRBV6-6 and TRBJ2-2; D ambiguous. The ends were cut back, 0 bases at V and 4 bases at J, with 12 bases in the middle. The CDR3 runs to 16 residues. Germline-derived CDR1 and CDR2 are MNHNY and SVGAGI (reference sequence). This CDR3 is CASSYSMSVATGELFF. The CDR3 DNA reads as TGTGCCAGCAGTTACTCGATGTCAGTCGCCACCGGGGAGCTGTTTTTT.

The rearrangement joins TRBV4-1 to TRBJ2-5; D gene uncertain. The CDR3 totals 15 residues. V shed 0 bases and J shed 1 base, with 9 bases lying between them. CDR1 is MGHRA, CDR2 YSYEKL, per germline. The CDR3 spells CASSQDSTVQETQYF. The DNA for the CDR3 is TGCGCCAGCAGCCAAGATTCAACGGTCCAAGAGACCCAGTACTTC.

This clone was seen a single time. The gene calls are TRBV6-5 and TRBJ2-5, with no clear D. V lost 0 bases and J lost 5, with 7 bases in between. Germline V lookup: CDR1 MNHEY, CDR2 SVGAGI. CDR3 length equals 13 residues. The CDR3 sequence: CASSYSFGETQYF. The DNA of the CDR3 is TGTGCCAGCAGTTACTCGTTTGGCGAGACCCAGTACTTC.

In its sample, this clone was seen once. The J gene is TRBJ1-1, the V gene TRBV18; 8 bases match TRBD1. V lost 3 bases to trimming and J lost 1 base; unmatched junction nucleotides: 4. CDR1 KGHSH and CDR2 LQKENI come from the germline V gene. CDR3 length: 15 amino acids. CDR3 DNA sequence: TGTGCCAGCTCACCGAAGACAGGGGCGAACACTGAAGCTTTCTTT. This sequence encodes CASSPKTGANTEAFF. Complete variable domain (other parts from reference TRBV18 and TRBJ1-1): NAGVMQNPRHLVRRRGQEARLRCSPMKGHSHVYWYRQLPEEGLKFMVYLQKENIIDESGMPKERFSAEFPKEGPSILRIQQVVRGDSAAYFCASSPKTGANTEAFFGQGTRLTVV.

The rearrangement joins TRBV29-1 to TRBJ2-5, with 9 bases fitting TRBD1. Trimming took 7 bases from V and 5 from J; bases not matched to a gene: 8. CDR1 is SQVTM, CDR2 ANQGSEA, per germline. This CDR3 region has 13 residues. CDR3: CSAHRGPGETQYF. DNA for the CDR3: TGCAGCGCTCACAGGGGGCCTGGGGAGACCCAGTACTTC. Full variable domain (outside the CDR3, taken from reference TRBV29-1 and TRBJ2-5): SAVISQKPSRDICQRGTSLTIQCQVDSQVTMMFWYRQQPGQSLTLIATANQGSEATYESGFVIDKFPISRPNLTFSTLTVSNMSPEDSSIYLCSAHRGPGETQYFGPGTRLLVL.

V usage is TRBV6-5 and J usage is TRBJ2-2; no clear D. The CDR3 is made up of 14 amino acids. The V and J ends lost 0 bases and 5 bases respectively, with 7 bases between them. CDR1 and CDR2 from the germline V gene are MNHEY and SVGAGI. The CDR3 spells CASSYSRPTGELFF. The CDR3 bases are TGTGCCAGCAGTTACTCGCGGCCGACCGGGGAGCTGTTTTTT.

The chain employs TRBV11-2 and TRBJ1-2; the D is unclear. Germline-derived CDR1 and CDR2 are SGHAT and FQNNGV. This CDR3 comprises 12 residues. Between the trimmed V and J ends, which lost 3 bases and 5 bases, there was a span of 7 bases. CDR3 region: CASSFYEYGYTF. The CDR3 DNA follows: TGTGCCAGCAGCTTCTACGAATATGGCTACACCTTC.